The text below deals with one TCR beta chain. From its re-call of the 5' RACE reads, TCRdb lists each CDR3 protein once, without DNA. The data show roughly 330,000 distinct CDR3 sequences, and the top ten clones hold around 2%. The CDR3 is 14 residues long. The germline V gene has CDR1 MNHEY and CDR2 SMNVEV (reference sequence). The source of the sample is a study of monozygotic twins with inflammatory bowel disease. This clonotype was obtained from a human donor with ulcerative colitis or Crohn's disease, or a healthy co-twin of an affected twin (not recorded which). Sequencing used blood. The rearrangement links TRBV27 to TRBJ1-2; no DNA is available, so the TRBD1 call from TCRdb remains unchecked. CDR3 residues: CASRGTGRDYGYTF.